The subject of this entry is one T cell receptor (beta chain). As yet, its antigen is unknown. The data are from a study of graft-versus-host responses after intestinal transplantation. Turning to the study itself: Isolated intestinal, liver-intestinal, or multivisceral transplants had been given to the recipients. For two to four years after anti-thymocyte globulin induction, all recipients took tacrolimus and steroids.

Data came from immunoSEQ multiplex PCR; TCRdb stores just in-frame clones and leaves some out. Here the sample spans under 25,000 clones, around 80% being singletons. General study points: Researchers found GvH clones in recipient marrow, and some showed up first in ileum or blood. Graft-donor T cell macrochimerism in patients accompanied high graft-versus-host to host-versus-graft clonal ratios in allografts.

The germline gives CDR1 MGHRA, CDR2 YSYEKL. V lost 2 bases and J lost 5; bases outside the gene matches: 10. The CDR3 contains 17 residues. This chain links TRBV4-1 with TRBJ2-2, with 8 nucleotides matching TRBD2. The receptor comes from a human donor who was the organ donor for an intestinal transplant. This specimen consisted of unstimulated CD8+ T cells sorted from spleen or lymph node cells, obtained before transplant. The CDR3 nucleotides are TGCGCCAGCAGCCAATTCTACGGGGGGGCCCGAACCGGGGAGCTGTTTTTT. Protein sequence: CASSQFYGGARTGELFF.